The clone carrying this T cell receptor beta chain was observed at least ten times. From the 5' RACE reads, TCRdb called clonotypes with MiXCR, one entry per CDR3 protein. This sample has tens of thousands of distinct CDR3 sequences, with approximately 25% found just once. The trim removed 4 bases at V and 0 bases at J, leaving 13 bases unmatched. CDR3 length: 18 residues. Germline V lookup: CDR1 DFQATT, CDR2 SNEGSKA (reference sequence). This receptor was obtained from a female donor with breast cancer. This chain links TRBV20-1 with TRBJ2-2, with 8 bases fitting TRBD2. The specimen sequenced was tumor-infiltrating naive CD4+ T cells sorted from the breast tumor. The subset here: naive CD4+ T cells, CD4+CD45RA+CD25-. CDR3 sequence reads: CSAKLAEWPNPNTGELFF. DNA for the CDR3: TGCAGTGCTAAACTAGCGGAGTGGCCGAACCCGAACACCGGGGAGCTGTTTTTT.